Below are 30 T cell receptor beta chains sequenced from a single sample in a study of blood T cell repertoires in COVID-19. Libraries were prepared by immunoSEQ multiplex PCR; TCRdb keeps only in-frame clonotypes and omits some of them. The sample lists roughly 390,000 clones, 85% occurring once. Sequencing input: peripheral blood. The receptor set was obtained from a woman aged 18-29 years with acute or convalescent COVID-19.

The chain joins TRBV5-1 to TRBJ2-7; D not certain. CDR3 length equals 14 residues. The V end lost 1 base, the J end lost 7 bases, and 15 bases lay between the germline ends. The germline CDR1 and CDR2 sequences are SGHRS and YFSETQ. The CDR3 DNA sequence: TGCGCCAGCAGCTTGCGAGCGACCTCGCGGGAGCAGTACTTC. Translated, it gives CASSLRATSREQYF.

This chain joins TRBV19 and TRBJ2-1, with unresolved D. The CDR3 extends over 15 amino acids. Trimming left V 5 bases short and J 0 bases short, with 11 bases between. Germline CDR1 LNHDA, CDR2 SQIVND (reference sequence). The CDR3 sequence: CASSLTRSSYNEQFF. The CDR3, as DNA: TGTGCCAGTAGTTTAACAAGGAGCTCCTACAATGAGCAGTTCTTC.

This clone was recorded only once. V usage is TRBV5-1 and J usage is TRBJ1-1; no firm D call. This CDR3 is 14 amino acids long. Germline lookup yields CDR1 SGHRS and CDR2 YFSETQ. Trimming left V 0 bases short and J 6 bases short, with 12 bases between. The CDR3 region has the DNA TGCGCCAGCAGCTTGGAGTGGACTTACGCTGAAGCTTTCTTT. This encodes CASSLEWTYAEAFF.

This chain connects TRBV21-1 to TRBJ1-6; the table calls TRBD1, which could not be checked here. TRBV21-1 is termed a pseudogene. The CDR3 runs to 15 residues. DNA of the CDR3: TGTGCCAGCAGCAAAGCGGCTGTGTCGAATTCACCCCTCCACTTT. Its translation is CASSKAAVSNSPLHF.

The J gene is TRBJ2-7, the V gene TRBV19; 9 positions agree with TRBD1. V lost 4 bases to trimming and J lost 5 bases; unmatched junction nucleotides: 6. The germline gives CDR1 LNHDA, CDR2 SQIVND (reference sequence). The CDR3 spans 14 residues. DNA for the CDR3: TGTGCCAGTAGTACCGGGACAGGGTACGACGAGCAGTACTTC. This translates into CASSTGTGYDEQYF.

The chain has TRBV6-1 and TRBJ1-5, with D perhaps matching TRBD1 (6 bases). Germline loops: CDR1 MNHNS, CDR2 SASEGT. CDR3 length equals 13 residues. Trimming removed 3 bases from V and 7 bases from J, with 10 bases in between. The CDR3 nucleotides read TGTGCCAGCAGTGAGAACAGGGTCCAGCCCCAGCATTTT. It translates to CASSENRVQPQHF.

The CDR3 here is CAWVGQGGSPLHF. As DNA, the CDR3 is TGTGCCTGGGTAGGACAGGGCGGGTCACCCCTCCACTTT. V and J are TRBV30 and TRBJ1-6, with 8 bases matching TRBD1. V lost 5 bases and J lost 10; bases outside the gene matches: 7. CDR1 and CDR2 from the germline V gene are GTSNPN and SVGIG (reference sequence). The CDR3 sequence is 13 residues long.

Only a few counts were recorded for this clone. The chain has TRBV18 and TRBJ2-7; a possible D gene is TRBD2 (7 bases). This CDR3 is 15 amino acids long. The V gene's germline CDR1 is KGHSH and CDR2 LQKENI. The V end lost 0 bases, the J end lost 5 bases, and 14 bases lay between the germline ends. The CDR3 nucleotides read TGTGCCAGCTCACCACCTGGCGGGGGCCGGGACGAGCAGTACTTC. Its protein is CASSPPGGGRDEQYF.

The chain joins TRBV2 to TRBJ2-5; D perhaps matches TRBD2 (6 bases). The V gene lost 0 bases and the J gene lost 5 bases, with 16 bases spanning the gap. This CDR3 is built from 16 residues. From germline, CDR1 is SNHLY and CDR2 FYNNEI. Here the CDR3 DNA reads TGTGCCAGCAGTGAAGCGCAGGGTAGCGGAGGGGAGACCCAGTACTTC. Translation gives CASSEAQGSGGETQYF.

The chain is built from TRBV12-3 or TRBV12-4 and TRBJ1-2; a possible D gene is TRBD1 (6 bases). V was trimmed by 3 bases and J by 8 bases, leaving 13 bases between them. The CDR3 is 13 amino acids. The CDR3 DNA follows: TGTGCCAGCAGTTTCCGGGGACAACTCGGCTACACCTTC. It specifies CASSFRGQLGYTF.

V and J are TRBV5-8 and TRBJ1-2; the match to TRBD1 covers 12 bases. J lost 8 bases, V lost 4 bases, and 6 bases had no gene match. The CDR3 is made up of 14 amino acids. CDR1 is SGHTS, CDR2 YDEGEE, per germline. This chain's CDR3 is CASSRDRGLQGYTF. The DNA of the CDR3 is TGTGCCAGCAGCCGGGACAGGGGGCTTCAGGGCTACACCTTC.

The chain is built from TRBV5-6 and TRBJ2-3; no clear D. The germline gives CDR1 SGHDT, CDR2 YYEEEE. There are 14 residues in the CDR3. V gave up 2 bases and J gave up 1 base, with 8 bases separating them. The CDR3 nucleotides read TGTGCCAGCAGCTTATATCCCCGCACAGATACGCAGTATTTT. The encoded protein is CASSLYPRTDTQYF.

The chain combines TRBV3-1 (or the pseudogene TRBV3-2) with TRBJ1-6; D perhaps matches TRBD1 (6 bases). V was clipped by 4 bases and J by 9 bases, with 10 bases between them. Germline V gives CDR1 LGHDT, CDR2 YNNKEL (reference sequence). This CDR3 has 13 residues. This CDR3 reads CASSPPQGSPLHF. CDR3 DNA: TGTGCCAGCAGCCCTCCACAGGGTTCACCCCTCCACTTT.

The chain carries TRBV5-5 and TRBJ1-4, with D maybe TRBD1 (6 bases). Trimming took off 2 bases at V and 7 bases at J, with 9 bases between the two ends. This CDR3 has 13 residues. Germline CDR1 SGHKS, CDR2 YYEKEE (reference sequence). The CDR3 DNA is TGTGCCAGCAGCTTACAGGGCAGTGAAAAACTGTTTTTT. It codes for CASSLQGSEKLFF. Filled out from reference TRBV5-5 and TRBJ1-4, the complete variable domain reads DAGVTQSPTHLIKTRGQQVTLRCSPISGHKSVSWYQQVLGQGPQFIFQYYEKEERGRGNFPDRFSARQFPNYSSELNVNALLLGDSALYLCASSLQGSEKLFFGSGTQLSVL.

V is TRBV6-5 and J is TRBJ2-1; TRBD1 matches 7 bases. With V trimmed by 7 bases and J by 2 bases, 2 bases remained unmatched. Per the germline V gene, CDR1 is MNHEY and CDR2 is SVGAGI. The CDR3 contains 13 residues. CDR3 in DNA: TGTGCCAGCAAAGGGACAGCCTACAATGAGCAGTTCTTC. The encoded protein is CASKGTAYNEQFF.

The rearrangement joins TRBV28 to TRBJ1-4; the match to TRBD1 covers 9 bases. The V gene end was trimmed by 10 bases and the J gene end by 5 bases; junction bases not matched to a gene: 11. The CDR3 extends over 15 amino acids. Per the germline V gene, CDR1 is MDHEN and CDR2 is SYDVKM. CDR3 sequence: CATPPWDRVNEKLFF. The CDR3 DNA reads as TGTGCCACCCCGCCCTGGGACAGGGTCAATGAAAAACTGTTTTTT.

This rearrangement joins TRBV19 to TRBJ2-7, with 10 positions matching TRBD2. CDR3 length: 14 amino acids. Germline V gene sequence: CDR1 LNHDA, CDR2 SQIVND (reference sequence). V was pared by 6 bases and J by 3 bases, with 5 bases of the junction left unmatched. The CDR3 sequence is CASSRTSGFYEQYF. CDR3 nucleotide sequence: TGTGCCAGTAGCAGGACTAGCGGATTCTACGAGCAGTACTTC.

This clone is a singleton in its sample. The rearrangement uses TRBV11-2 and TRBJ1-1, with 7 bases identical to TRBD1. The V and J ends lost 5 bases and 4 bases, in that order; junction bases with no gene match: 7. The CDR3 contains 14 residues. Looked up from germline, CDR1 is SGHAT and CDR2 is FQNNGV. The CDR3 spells CASSGRQGATEAFF. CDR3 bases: TGTGCCAGCAGCGGCCGACAGGGTGCCACTGAAGCTTTCTTT. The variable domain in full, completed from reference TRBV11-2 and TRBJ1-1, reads EAGVAQSPRYKIIEKRQSVAFWCNPISGHATLYWYQQILGQGPKLLIQFQNNGVVDDSQLPKDRFSAERLKGVDSTLKIQPAKLEDSAVYLCASSGRQGATEAFFGQGTRLTVV.

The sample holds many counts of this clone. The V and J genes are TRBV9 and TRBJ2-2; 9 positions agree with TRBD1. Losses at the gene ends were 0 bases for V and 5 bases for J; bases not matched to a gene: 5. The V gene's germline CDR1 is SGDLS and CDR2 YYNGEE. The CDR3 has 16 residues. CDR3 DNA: TGTGCCAGCAGCGTAGCGGGACAGGGCGGTACCGGGGAGCTGTTTTTT. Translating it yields CASSVAGQGGTGELFF.

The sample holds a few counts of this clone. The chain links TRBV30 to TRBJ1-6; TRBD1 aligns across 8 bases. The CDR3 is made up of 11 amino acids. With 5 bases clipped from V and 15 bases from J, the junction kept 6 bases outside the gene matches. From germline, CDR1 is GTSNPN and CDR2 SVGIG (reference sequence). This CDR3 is CAWEDREGLHF. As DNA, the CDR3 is TGTGCCTGGGAGGACAGGGAAGGCCTCCACTTT.

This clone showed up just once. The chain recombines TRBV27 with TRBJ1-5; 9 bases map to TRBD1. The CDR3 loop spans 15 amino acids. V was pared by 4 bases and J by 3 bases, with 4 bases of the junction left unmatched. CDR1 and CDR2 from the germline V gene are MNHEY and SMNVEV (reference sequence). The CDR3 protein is CASSWTGDTNQPQHF. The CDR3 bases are TGTGCCAGCAGTTGGACAGGGGATACCAATCAGCCCCAGCATTTT.

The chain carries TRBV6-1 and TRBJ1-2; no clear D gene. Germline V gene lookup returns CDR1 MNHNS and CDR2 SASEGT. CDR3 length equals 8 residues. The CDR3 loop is CAAGGYTF. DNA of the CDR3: TGTGCAGCCGGTGGCTACACCTTC.

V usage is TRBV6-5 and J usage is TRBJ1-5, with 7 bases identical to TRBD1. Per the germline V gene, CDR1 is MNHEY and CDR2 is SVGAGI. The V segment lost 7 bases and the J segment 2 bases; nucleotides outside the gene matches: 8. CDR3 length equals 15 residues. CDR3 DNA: TGTGCCAGCATGAAGACAGGGTATGGCAATCAGCCCCAGCATTTT. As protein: CASMKTGYGNQPQHF.

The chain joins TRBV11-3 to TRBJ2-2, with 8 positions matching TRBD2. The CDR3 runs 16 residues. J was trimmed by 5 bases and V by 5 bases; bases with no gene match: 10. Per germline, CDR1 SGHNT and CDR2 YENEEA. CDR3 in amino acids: CASSHDWAGGTGELFF. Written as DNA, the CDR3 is TGTGCCAGCAGCCACGACTGGGCGGGAGGAACCGGGGAGCTGTTTTTT.

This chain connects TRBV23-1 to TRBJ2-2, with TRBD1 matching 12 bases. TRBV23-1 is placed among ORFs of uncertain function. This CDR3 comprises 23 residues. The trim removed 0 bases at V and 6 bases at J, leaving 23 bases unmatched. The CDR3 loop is CASSQSCGLAEEPGQGAAGELFF. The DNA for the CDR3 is TGCGCCAGCAGTCAATCTTGTGGTCTGGCCGAAGAACCGGGACAGGGGGCCGCCGGGGAGCTGTTTTTT.

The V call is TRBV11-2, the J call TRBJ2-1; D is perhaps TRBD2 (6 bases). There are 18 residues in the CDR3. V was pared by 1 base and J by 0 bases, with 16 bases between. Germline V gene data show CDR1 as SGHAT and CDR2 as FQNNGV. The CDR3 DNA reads TGTGCCAGCAGCTTAGTCTCTTCTAGCGCGAGCTCCTACAATGAGCAGTTCTTC. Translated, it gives CASSLVSSSASSYNEQFF.

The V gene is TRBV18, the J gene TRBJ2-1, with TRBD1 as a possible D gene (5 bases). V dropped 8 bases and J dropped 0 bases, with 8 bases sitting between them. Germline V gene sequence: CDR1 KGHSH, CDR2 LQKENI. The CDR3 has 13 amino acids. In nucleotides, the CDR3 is TGTGCCAGCGCCGACAGCTCCTACAATGAGCAGTTCTTC. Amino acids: CASADSSYNEQFF. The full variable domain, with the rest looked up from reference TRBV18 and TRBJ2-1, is NAGVMQNPRHLVRRRGQEARLRCSPMKGHSHVYWYRQLPEEGLKFMVYLQKENIIDESGMPKERFSAEFPKEGPSILRIQQVVRGDSAAYFCASADSSYNEQFFGPGTRLTVL.

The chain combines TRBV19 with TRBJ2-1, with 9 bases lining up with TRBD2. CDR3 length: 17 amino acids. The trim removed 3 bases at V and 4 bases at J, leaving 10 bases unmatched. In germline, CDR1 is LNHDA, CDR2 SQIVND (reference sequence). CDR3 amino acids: CASSMMLREGLYNEQFF. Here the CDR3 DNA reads TGTGCCAGTAGTATGATGCTGCGGGAGGGGTTATACAATGAGCAGTTCTTC.

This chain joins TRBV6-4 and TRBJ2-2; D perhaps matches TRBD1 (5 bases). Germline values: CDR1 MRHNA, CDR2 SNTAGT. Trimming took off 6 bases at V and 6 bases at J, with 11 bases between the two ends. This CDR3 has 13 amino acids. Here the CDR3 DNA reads TGTGCCAGCAGCCCGACAGAAGCCGGGGAGCTGTTTTTT. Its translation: CASSPTEAGELFF.

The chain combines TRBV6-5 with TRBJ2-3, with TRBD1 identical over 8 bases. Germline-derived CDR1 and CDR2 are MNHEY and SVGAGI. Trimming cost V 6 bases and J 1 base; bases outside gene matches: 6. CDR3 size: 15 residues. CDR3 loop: CASSPDRGGTDTQYF. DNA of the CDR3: TGTGCCAGCAGCCCCGACAGGGGAGGCACAGATACGCAGTATTTT.